Described below is a single T cell receptor beta chain sequence and its context. Its antigen is as yet unknown. PBMCs were isolated by Ficoll-Paque density gradient centrifugation, using roughly 10 ml of fresh peripheral blood as the starting material. This record belongs to a study of Graves' ophthalmopathy and Graves' hyperthyroidism. Looking at the study overall: Prior to any treatment, peripheral blood was collected at the time of initial diagnosis.

Amplifying from RNA transcripts, the study obtained TCR beta CDR3 regions. First-round RT-PCR used HTBI primers; second-round multiplex PCR followed. MiXCR, run by TCRdb on the multiplex PCR reads, gives a single entry per CDR3 protein. The table records some 200,000 distinct CDR3 sequences, roughly 29% of them present only once. Findings and limits, study-wide: The model achieved about 70% sensitivity and under 75% specificity for ophthalmopathy progression.

This receptor was taken from a man over 45 with Graves' ophthalmopathy. The sample comprised peripheral blood.

The chain's CDR3 is CATSRDAALTSHGYTF. As DNA, the CDR3 is TGTGCCACCAGCAGAGATGCCGCCCTCACCTCGCATGGCTACACCTTC. The chain uses TRBV15 and TRBJ1-2; D call uncertain. The germline V gene has CDR1 LNHNV and CDR2 YYDKDF (reference sequence). The length of the CDR3 is 16 residues. Trimming left V 0 bases short and J 6 bases short, with 17 bases between.